The rows below give T cell receptor beta chains drawn from one sample of a study of T cells in Graves' hyperthyroidism and ophthalmopathy. TCRdb reprocessed the multiplex PCR reads via MiXCR and lists one record per CDR3 protein. The sample has approximately 710,000 distinct CDR3 sequences, about 18% seen once. Sequencing was done on a sample of blood. The receptors stem from a man aged 50 to 59 with Graves' hyperthyroidism. The CDR3 runs from the conserved cysteine through the conserved F or W. D genes are given only for firm matches. The size field is filled for only some rows; it gives once, few, many or a size class.

cdr3_aa | cdr3_nt | v_call | d_call | clone_size | j_call | cdr3_length
CASSWTGADTYEQYF | TGTGCCAGCAGCTGGACAGGGGCGGACACCTACGAGCAGTACTTC | TRBV11-1 | TRBD1 | few | TRBJ2-7 | 15
CASSETTGTVGYTF | TGTGCCAGCAGTGAAACGACCGGGACAGTTGGCTACACCTTC | TRBV2 | TRBD1 | - | TRBJ1-2 | 14
CASTGTGYYEQYF | TGTGCCAGCACCGGGACAGGCTACTACGAGCAGTACTTC | TRBV12-3/TRBV12-4 | TRBD1 | many | TRBJ2-7 | 13
CASSLDYRETGSEAFF | TGTGCCAGCAGCTTAGATTATAGGGAAACTGGATCTGAAGCTTTCTTT | TRBV11-2 | - | many | TRBJ1-1 | 16
CASGLYHTPFIGGQGLAYNEQFF | TGTGCTAGTGGTTTGTACCATACTCCCTTCATAGGAGGCCAGGGACTAGCCTACAATGAGCAGTTCTTC | TRBV12-5 | TRBD2 | many | TRBJ2-1 | 23
CASRASSNTGELFF | TGTGCCAGCAGGGCCAGTTCGAACACCGGGGAGCTGTTTTTT | TRBV11-2 | - | - | TRBJ2-2 | 14
CASSMGGIRNYGYTF | TGTGCCAGTAGTATGGGAGGAATTCGGAACTATGGCTACACCTTC | TRBV19 | - | many | TRBJ1-2 | 15
CASSLWYTDTQCF | TGTGCCAGCAGCTTGTGGTACACAGATACGCAGTGTTTT | TRBV5-1 | - | once | TRBJ2-3 | 13
CSARDLGTGTYEQYF | TGCAGTGCTAGAGATCTTGGGACGGGGACCTACGAGCAGTACTTC | TRBV20-1 | - | - | TRBJ2-7 | 15
CSARDPRQIISYEQYF | TGCAGTGCTAGAGATCCACGCCAAATCATTTCCTACGAGCAGTACTTC | TRBV20-1 | - | - | TRBJ2-7 | 16
CASNNDRRETQYF | TGTGCCAGTAACAACGACAGAAGGGAGACCCAGTACTTC | TRBV19 | - | - | TRBJ2-5 | 13
CASSRELGELFF | TGTGCCAGCAGCCGCGAGCTCGGGGAGCTGTTTTTT | TRBV28 | - | - | TRBJ2-2 | 12
CAISESNWDSEAYEQYF | TGTGCCATCAGTGAGTCGAATTGGGACAGTGAGGCCTACGAGCAGTACTTC | TRBV10-3 | TRBD1 | many | TRBJ2-7 | 17
CASSEGPGGALVYEQYF | TGTGCCAGCAGTGAAGGTCCCGGGGGCGCTTTGGTCTACGAGCAGTACTTC | TRBV2 | - | many | TRBJ2-7 | 17
CASSRGGLAGIQETQYF | TGCGCCAGCAGTCGAGGGGGACTAGCGGGGATCCAAGAGACCCAGTACTTC | TRBV4-1 | TRBD2 | few | TRBJ2-5 | 17
CASSLDQLAPQETQYF | TGTGCCAGCAGCTTGGATCAACTAGCGCCACAAGAGACCCAGTACTTC | TRBV5-6 | TRBD2 | once | TRBJ2-5 | 16
CASSPDDAKTSYNEQFF | TGTGCCAGCAGTCCAGACGACGCAAAGACCTCCTACAATGAGCAGTTCTTC | TRBV6-2/TRBV6-3 | - | many | TRBJ2-1 | 17
CASSPLAGQSLNSPLHF | TGTGCCAGCAGCCCCTTAGCGGGACAGAGCCTTAATTCACCCCTCCACTTT | TRBV7-2 | TRBD1 | many | TRBJ1-6 | 17
CASSEQDRLSYEQYF | TGTGCCAGCAGTGAACAGGACAGGCTTTCCTACGAGCAGTACTTC | TRBV2 | TRBD1 | many | TRBJ2-7 | 15
CASSPGQGAFEQFF | TGTGCCAGCAGTCCAGGACAGGGGGCTTTTGAGCAGTTCTTC | TRBV27 | TRBD1 | many | TRBJ2-1 | 14
CASSPSGRVSWEQFF | TGTGCCAGCAGCCCTAGCGGGAGGGTATCATGGGAGCAGTTCTTC | TRBV11-2 | TRBD2 | many | TRBJ2-1 | 15
CASSYTATGGTLGYTF | TGTGCCAGCAGTTATACTGCGACAGGAGGGACGCTTGGCTACACCTTC | TRBV6-1 | - | many | TRBJ1-2 | 16
CASRGEDYLYNEQFF | TGTGCCAGCAGAGGGGAGGACTACCTATACAATGAGCAGTTCTTC | TRBV6-2/TRBV6-3 | - | many | TRBJ2-1 | 15
CASSPLQRTVYYEQYF | TGTGCCAGCAGCCCCTTGCAAAGGACCGTGTACTACGAGCAGTACTTC | TRBV14 | - | many | TRBJ2-7 | 16
CATSDPGTSGSHEQFF | TGTGCCACCAGTGACCCAGGGACTAGCGGGAGCCATGAGCAGTTCTTC | TRBV24-1 | TRBD2 | - | TRBJ2-1 | 16
CASKYFQGLPDTQYF | TGTGCCAGCAAGTATTTTCAGGGCCTTCCAGATACGCAGTATTTT | TRBV2 | - | few | TRBJ2-3 | 15
CAISESMVLGLMNTEAFF | TGTGCCATCAGTGAGTCTATGGTGTTGGGACTGATGAACACTGAAGCTTTCTTT | TRBV10-3 | - | many | TRBJ1-1 | 18
CASRQLAAYNEQFF | TGTGCCAGCAGGCAACTAGCGGCTTACAATGAGCAGTTCTTC | TRBV28 | TRBD2 | many | TRBJ2-1 | 14
CASSFIPGLKVPGYTF | TGTGCCAGCAGCTTTATACCGGGCCTTAAGGTTCCTGGCTACACCTTC | TRBV7-9 | - | few | TRBJ1-2 | 16
CASSYAGIYGYTF | TGTGCCAGCAGTTACGCAGGGATCTATGGCTACACCTTC | TRBV6-5 | - | - | TRBJ1-2 | 13
CASSPFSGRGDTQYF | TGTGCCAGCTCCCCTTTTAGCGGGAGGGGGGATACGCAGTATTTT | TRBV28 | TRBD2 | many | TRBJ2-3 | 15
CAISAGTDNEQFF | TGTGCCATCAGCGCCGGGACAGACAATGAGCAGTTCTTC | TRBV10-3 | TRBD1 | many | TRBJ2-1 | 13
CSVLLAGVPNEQFF | TGCAGCGTTCTACTAGCGGGAGTACCCAATGAGCAGTTCTTC | TRBV29-1 | TRBD2 | many | TRBJ2-1 | 14
CASSSSGSSTDTQYF | TGTGCCAGCAGTTCCAGCGGATCTAGCACAGATACGCAGTATTTT | TRBV28 | - | many | TRBJ2-3 | 15
CASSLYGGAIGEQYF | TGTGCCAGCAGTTTATACGGGGGGGCTATAGGCGAGCAGTACTTC | TRBV27 | TRBD2 | many | TRBJ2-7 | 15
CAIRSGSDNEQFF | TGTGCCATCAGGAGCGGGAGCGACAATGAGCAGTTCTTC | TRBV10-3 | TRBD2 | - | TRBJ2-1 | 13
CAWRVMTSGTYNEQFF | TGTGCCTGGAGGGTAATGACTAGCGGGACCTACAATGAGCAGTTCTTC | TRBV30 | TRBD2 | many | TRBJ2-1 | 16
CSTEAGEQFF | TGTTCAACGGAGGCTGGTGAGCAGTTCTTC | TRBV28 | - | many | TRBJ2-1 | 10
CATSEWDSYEQYF | TGTGCCACCAGTGAATGGGACAGCTACGAGCAGTACTTC | TRBV24-1 | TRBD1 | many | TRBJ2-7 | 13
CASSPWTGEASNYGYTF | TGTGCCAGCAGTCCCTGGACAGGAGAAGCTTCTAACTATGGCTACACCTTC | TRBV28 | TRBD1 | many | TRBJ1-2 | 17
CASSQLAGVYNEQFF | TGTGCCAGCAGTCAACTAGCGGGAGTTTACAATGAGCAGTTCTTC | TRBV27 | TRBD2 | - | TRBJ2-1 | 15
CASSLTGGDEKLFF | TGTGCCAGCAGCTTGACCGGGGGGGACGAAAAACTGTTTTTT | TRBV28 | - | - | TRBJ1-4 | 14
CASSYSRGGGTEAFF | TGTGCCAGCAGTTACTCGAGAGGTGGAGGTACTGAAGCTTTCTTT | TRBV6-2/TRBV6-3 | - | - | TRBJ1-1 | 15
CSVEGGNRRSYNEQFF | TGCAGCGTTGAAGGAGGGAATAGGAGATCCTACAATGAGCAGTTCTTC | TRBV29-1 | - | few | TRBJ2-1 | 16
CASSNGQGGTNEKLFF | TGCGCCAGCAGCAACGGACAGGGTGGCACTAATGAAAAACTGTTTTTT | TRBV5-1 | TRBD1 | - | TRBJ1-4 | 16
CGWVSTDTQYF | TGCGGCTGGGTCAGCACAGATACGCAGTATTTT | TRBV29-1 | - | many | TRBJ2-3 | 11
CASSSQGDLREKLFF | TGTGCCAGCAGCTCCCAGGGGGACCTTCGGGAAAAACTGTTTTTT | TRBV7-9 | TRBD1 | many | TRBJ1-4 | 15
CAGQSGSVDTGELFF | TGTGCCGGCCAAAGCGGGAGTGTGGACACCGGGGAGCTGTTTTTT | TRBV6-1 | TRBD2 | many | TRBJ2-2 | 15
CATSDLLGQGTGEQFF | TGTGCCACCAGTGATTTGCTAGGACAGGGCACGGGTGAGCAGTTCTTC | TRBV24-1 | TRBD1 | few | TRBJ2-1 | 16
CSVELAGVHEQFF | TGCAGCGTTGAACTAGCGGGAGTCCATGAGCAGTTCTTC | TRBV29-1 | TRBD2 | many | TRBJ2-1 | 13
CATSRTANTEAFF | TGTGCCACCAGTCGGACAGCTAACACTGAAGCTTTCTTT | TRBV15 | - | many | TRBJ1-1 | 13
CASSPSQDTQYF | TGTGCCAGCTCACCAAGTCAGGATACGCAGTATTTT | TRBV18 | - | many | TRBJ2-3 | 12